This passage covers 8 T cell receptor beta chains from one sample sequenced in a study of blood T cell repertoires in COVID-19. Generated by immunoSEQ multiplex PCR, the TCRdb table keeps only in-frame clones and is missing some. This sample has about 280,000 clones; roughly 80% occur once, and the top ten carry 5%. Input material: PBMCs or T cells enriched from blood (not recorded which). Source of these receptors: a man aged 35-49 years who had been exposed to COVID-19.

This chain joins TRBV11-3 and TRBJ1-6; no definite D call. The CDR3 length is 13 residues. V was cut by 0 bases and J by 11 bases, with 8 bases left in between. Germline V lookup: CDR1 SGHNT, CDR2 YENEEA. Written as DNA, the CDR3 is TGTGCCAGCAGCTTAGATCTAATACCACCCCTCCACTTT. Amino acid sequence: CASSLDLIPPLHF.

The genes are TRBV12-3 or TRBV12-4 and TRBJ1-1; no definite D call. The V and J ends lost 7 bases and 12 bases respectively, with 18 bases between them. The CDR3 is made up of 12 amino acids. CDR3 sequence reads: CASTHGVVSPFF. For the CDR3, the DNA is TGTGCCAGCACCCACGGGGTCGTCTCGCCTTTCTTT.

The genes are TRBV21-1 and TRBJ2-7; no check of the table's D call, TRBD1, against the DNA was made. TRBV21-1 is a listed pseudogene. The CDR3 runs 12 residues. The CDR3 bases are TGTGCCAGCAGCACCCGGACAGTTTGGGTGTACTTC. Amino acids: CASSTRTVWVYF.

CDR3 sequence reads: CASRGQNYGYTF. CDR3 sequence (DNA): TGTGCCAGCAGGGGGCAAAACTATGGCTACACCTTC. The genes are TRBV5-5 and TRBJ1-2, with D possibly being TRBD1 (5 bases). Trimming took off 5 bases at V and 2 bases at J, with 7 bases between the two ends. CDR3 length: 12 residues. Looked up from germline, CDR1 is SGHKS and CDR2 is YYEKEE (reference sequence).

The genes are TRBV30 and TRBJ1-3, with 8 bases matching TRBD1. CDR1 is GTSNPN and CDR2 is SVGIG in the germline V gene (reference sequence). This CDR3 is built from 16 residues. J gave up 1 base and V 3 bases, and 8 bases lay outside the gene matches. The CDR3 spells CAWSRTGPRSGNTIYF. The CDR3, as DNA: TGTGCCTGGAGCCGGACAGGGCCTCGTTCTGGAAACACCATATATTTT.

Only one count was recorded for this clone. The chain couples TRBV5-1 to TRBJ2-2; the match to TRBD2 covers 13 bases. The CDR3 contains 18 residues. After removal of 3 bases from V and 5 bases from J, the junction contained 10 bases not matched to a gene. Germline V gene lookup returns CDR1 SGHRS and CDR2 YFSETQ. CDR3 protein: CASSSSVPGLAGTGELFF. As DNA, the CDR3 is TGCGCCAGCAGCTCAAGCGTCCCGGGACTAGCGGGGACCGGGGAGCTGTTTTTT.

The chain links TRBV28 to TRBJ1-2; 7 bases agree with TRBD1. This CDR3 is 12 amino acids long. With 6 bases clipped from V and 7 bases from J, the junction kept 5 bases outside the gene matches. CDR1 is MDHEN, CDR2 SYDVKM, per germline. CDR3 in DNA: TGTGCCAGCAGAACAGGGGCTGGTGGCTACACCTTC. It yields the protein CASRTGAGGYTF.

The J gene is TRBJ1-5, the V gene TRBV7-6; no firm D call. CDR1 and CDR2 (germline): SGHVS, FNYEAQ. The CDR3 length is 19 residues. V lost 3 bases, J lost 0 bases, and 21 bases lay in between. The DNA for the CDR3 is TGTGCCAGCAGCTTCCTCGACAAGAGAAAGTTATATAGCAATCAGCCCCAGCATTTT. It translates to CASSFLDKRKLYSNQPQHF.